The T cell receptor beta chain described here comes from a study of cytomegalovirus exposure and HLA in healthy donors. V lost 4 bases and J lost 1, with 10 bases in between. From germline, CDR1 is MGHRA and CDR2 YSYEKL. The CDR3 loop spans 14 amino acids. Repertoires were generated with immunoSEQ multiplex PCR, while TCRdb's copy carries only in-frame clones and drops some. This sample has about 170,000 clones; 87% occur once, and the top ten carry more than 1.3%. Overall study results and limits: Both high specificity and high sensitivity reportedly marked the classifier's diagnosis of cytomegalovirus status.

A word on this clone: As yet, its antigen is unknown.

This rearrangement joins TRBV4-1 to TRBJ1-1; D is unresolved. The clonotype comes from a woman in her 30s in good health and CMV-seronegative. Sequenced sample: PBMCs. In nucleotides, the CDR3 is TGCGCCAGCAGCCTCGTCGGAGGGAACACTGAAGCTTTCTTT. Translation: CASSLVGGNTEAFF.